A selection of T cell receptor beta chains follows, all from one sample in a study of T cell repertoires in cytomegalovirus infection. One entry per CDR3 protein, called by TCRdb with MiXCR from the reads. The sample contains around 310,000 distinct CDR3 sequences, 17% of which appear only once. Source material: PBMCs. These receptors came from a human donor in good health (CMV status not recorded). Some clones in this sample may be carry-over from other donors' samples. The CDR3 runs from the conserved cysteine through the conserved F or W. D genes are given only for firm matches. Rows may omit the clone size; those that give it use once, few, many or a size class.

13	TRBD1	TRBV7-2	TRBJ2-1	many	TGTGCCAGCAGCCCAGACAGGGGGGGAGAGCAGTTCTTC	CASSPDRGGEQFF
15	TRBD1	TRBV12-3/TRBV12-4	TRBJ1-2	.	TGTGCCAGCAATCTATCGGACAGGGGGAGAGGAGGCTACACCTTC	CASNLSDRGRGGYTF
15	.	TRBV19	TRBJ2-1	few	TGTGCCAGTAATCCTCGGTGGGGGGGCAACAATGAGCAGTTCTTC	CASNPRWGGNNEQFF
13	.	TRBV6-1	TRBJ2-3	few	TGTGCCAGCAGTGAAGGGAGCCTAGATACGCAGTATTTT	CASSEGSLDTQYF
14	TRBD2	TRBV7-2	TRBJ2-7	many	TGTGCCAGCAGCCCTAGCGGGGGGGCCTACGAGCAGTACTTC	CASSPSGGAYEQYF
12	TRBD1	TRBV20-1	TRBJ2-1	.	TGCAGTGGGGGGACAGGGGGCAATGAGCAGTTCTTC	CSGGTGGNEQFF
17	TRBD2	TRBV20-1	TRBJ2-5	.	TGCAGTGCTTGGAACCTCGCTAGCGGGGGGCAAAAAGAGACCCAGTACTTC	CSAWNLASGGQKETQYF
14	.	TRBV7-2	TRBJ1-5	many	TGTGCCAGCAGCTTCGACGGTAGCAATCAGCCCCAGCATTTT	CASSFDGSNQPQHF
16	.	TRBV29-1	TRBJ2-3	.	TGCAGCGTTGTAACCACAAGGACCCTTAGGACTGATACGCAGTATTTT	CSVVTTRTLRTDTQYF
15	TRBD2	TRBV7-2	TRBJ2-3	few	TGTGCCAGCAGAAGGACTAGCGCTTACACAGATACGCAGTATTTT	CASRRTSAYTDTQYF
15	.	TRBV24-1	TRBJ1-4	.	TGTGCCACCAGTGATACCCGGGATTACGGAGAAAAACTGTTTTTT	CATSDTRDYGEKLFF
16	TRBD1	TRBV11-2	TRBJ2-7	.	TGTGCCAGCAGCTCCACGACAGGGGCTGGGCGCAGCGAGCAGTACTTC	CASSSTTGAGRSEQYF
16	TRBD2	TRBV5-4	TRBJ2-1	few	TGTGCCAGCAGCTTGGGGGGTAGCGGGGGTCCAGGGGAGCAGTTCTTC	CASSLGGSGGPGEQFF
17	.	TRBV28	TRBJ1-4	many	TGTGCCAGCAGCCTAACCCTCGGACGGCCAACTAATGAAAAACTGTTTTTT	CASSLTLGRPTNEKLFF
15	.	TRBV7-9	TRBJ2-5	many	TGTGCCAGCAGCTTACAGGTTGGGGGAGGAGAGACCCAGTACTTC	CASSLQVGGGETQYF
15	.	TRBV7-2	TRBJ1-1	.	TGTGCCAGCAGCACCGGGGTAGGGATGAACACTGAAGCTTTCTTT	CASSTGVGMNTEAFF
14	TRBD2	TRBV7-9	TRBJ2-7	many	TGTGCCAGCAGCTTGCTAGCGGACTCCTACGAGCAGTACTTC	CASSLLADSYEQYF
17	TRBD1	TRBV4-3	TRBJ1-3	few	TGCGCCAGCAGCCGAGGACGACAGGGGATTACTGGAAACACCATATATTTT	CASSRGRQGITGNTIYF
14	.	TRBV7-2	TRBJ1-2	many	TGTGCCAGCAGCTCGCAGGGGCAAGGCTATGGCTACACCTTC	CASSSQGQGYGYTF
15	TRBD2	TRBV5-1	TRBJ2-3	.	TGCGCCAGCAGCTCAGCTAGCGGGGCCGCAGATACGCAGTATTTT	CASSSASGAADTQYF